These 28 T cell receptor beta chains share one sample of origin, sequenced in a study of blood T cell repertoires in COVID-19. TCRdb's copy holds only in-frame clones and misses some; the assay was immunoSEQ multiplex PCR. The table shows 200,000 to 250,000 clones, with more than 80% occurring only once. The sequencing input was peripheral blood. These receptors all stem from a woman aged 25-40 years with COVID-19, enrolled during active disease.

This chain connects TRBV10-1 to TRBJ2-1; a weak D match, TRBD1 (6 bases). Germline-derived CDR1 and CDR2 are WNHNN and SYGVQD (reference sequence). The ends were cut back, 6 bases at V and 7 bases at J, with 10 bases in the middle. There are 12 residues in the CDR3. The CDR3 protein is CASRQGWNEQFF. CDR3 nucleotide sequence: TGCGCCAGCAGACAGGGTTGGAATGAGCAGTTCTTC.

Note on this clone: The junction departs from the called germline gene at one end, perhaps through a read error. This sequence joins TRBV19 and TRBJ1-4, with 9 bases that match TRBD1. There are 12 residues in the CDR3. Germline CDR1 LNHDA, CDR2 SQIVND (reference sequence). CDR3 sequence: CASSPGTGSFGF. The DNA for the CDR3 is TGTGCCAGTAGTCCAGGGACAGGGTCGTTTGGTTTT.

The chain has TRBV13 and TRBJ2-7; 10 nucleotides align to TRBD1. Germline values: CDR1 PRHDT, CDR2 FYEKMQ (reference sequence). The CDR3 covers 14 residues. The J segment lost 1 base and the V segment lost 5 bases, leaving 2 bases of the junction unmatched. For the CDR3, the DNA is TGTGCCAGCAGCCGACAGGGGGCGTCCTACGAGCAGTACTTC. Residues: CASSRQGASYEQYF.

The J gene is TRBJ2-3, the V gene TRBV7-2; TRBD2 might be the D (9 bases). The CDR3 consists of 18 residues. Germline assignment: CDR1 SGHTA and CDR2 FQGNSA. The V end lost 0 bases, the J end lost 4 bases, and 20 bases lay between the germline ends. The CDR3 protein is CASSLARGGRGPADTQYF. Written as DNA, the CDR3 is TGTGCCAGCAGCTTAGCGCGGGGGGGCAGGGGGCCGGCAGATACGCAGTATTTT.

Points on this clone: Other DNA sequences in this specimen translate into the identical CDR3. The genes are TRBV9 and TRBJ1-1; 8 bases match TRBD1. This CDR3 comprises 14 residues. Germline-derived CDR1 and CDR2 are SGDLS and YYNGEE. The ends lost 3 bases at V and 1 base at J; junction bases unmatched: 2. CDR3 sequence reads: CASSGGTGNTEAFF. CDR3 sequence (DNA): TGTGCCAGCAGCGGGGGGACAGGGAACACTGAAGCTTTCTTT.

The chain combines TRBV29-1 with TRBJ1-5; no definite D call. V lost 5 bases, J lost 4 bases, and 9 bases lay in between. Germline V CDR1 and CDR2: SQVTM, ANQGSEA. The CDR3 consists of 12 residues. This chain's CDR3 is CSVTSRNQPQHF. The CDR3 bases are TGCAGCGTTACCTCTAGGAATCAGCCCCAGCATTTT.

This chain joins TRBV30 and TRBJ1-2; D perhaps matches TRBD1 (5 bases). Germline CDR1 reads GTSNPN; CDR2 reads SVGIG (reference sequence). Trimming pared 5 bases from V and 0 bases from J, leaving 19 bases between. The CDR3 length is 16 residues. The CDR3 reads CAWGGTTQGSNYGYTF. The CDR3 region has the DNA TGTGCCTGGGGAGGGACGACCCAGGGATCTAACTATGGCTACACCTTC.

The chain links TRBV11-2 to TRBJ2-2, with D possibly matching TRBD2 (5 bases). The CDR3 extends over 13 amino acids. Germline values: CDR1 SGHAT, CDR2 FQNNGV. Deletions cut 5 bases from V and 5 bases from J, with 9 bases between. CDR3 sequence (DNA): TGTGCCAGCAGCCCGGGGTCAACCGGGGAGCTGTTTTTT. This codes for CASSPGSTGELFF.

The chain has TRBV5-4 and TRBJ1-2, with 9 bases lining up with TRBD1. This CDR3 region has 14 residues. Germline V CDR1 and CDR2: SGHNT, YYREEE (reference sequence). The trim removed 3 bases at V and 2 bases at J, leaving 2 bases unmatched. The CDR3 spells CASSSTGGNYGYTF. The CDR3 coding sequence is TGTGCCAGCAGCTCGACAGGGGGGAACTATGGCTACACCTTC.

CDR3 protein: CASSPGGQKGEQYF. As DNA, the CDR3 is TGTGCCAGCAGCCCAGGGGGACAGAAAGGAGAGCAGTACTTC. The V call is TRBV9, the J call TRBJ2-7; 7 bases are a match to TRBD1. J was trimmed by 7 bases and V by 4 bases; bases with no gene match: 11. The germline V gene encodes CDR1 SGDLS and CDR2 YYNGEE. This CDR3 spans 14 amino acids.

Written as DNA, the CDR3 is TGTGCCAGCAGCGTAGGCGGGGGAGGTGGGAATGAGCAGTTCTTC. The encoded protein is CASSVGGGGGNEQFF. V gene TRBV9 combines with J gene TRBJ2-1; 7 nucleotides line up with TRBD2. Germline assignment: CDR1 SGDLS and CDR2 YYNGEE. The CDR3 contains 15 residues. V dropped 0 bases and J dropped 7; count of bases not matched to a gene: 7.

The genes are TRBV7-9 and TRBJ2-7, with a weak D call TRBD1 (6 bases). Germline V gives CDR1 SEHNR, CDR2 FQNEAQ (reference sequence). The CDR3 is made up of 14 amino acids. Trimming stripped 6 bases from V and 0 bases from J, with 12 bases between. The CDR3 protein is CASRPGTSSYEQYF. As DNA, the CDR3 is TGTGCCAGCAGACCCGGGACATCCTCCTACGAGCAGTACTTC. Together with reference TRBV7-9 and TRBJ2-7, the CDR3 gives the full variable domain: DTGVSQNPRHKITKRGQNVTFRCDPISEHNRLYWYRQTLGQGPEFLTYFQNEAQLEKSRLLSDRFSAERPKGSFSTLEIQRTEQGDSAMYLCASRPGTSSYEQYFGPGTRLTVT.

As DNA, the CDR3 is TGTGCCAGCAGCTTACTCCAGGGAACTGAAGCTTTCTTT. Encoded protein: CASSLLQGTEAFF. The gene calls are TRBV7-3 and TRBJ1-1, with D possibly TRBD1 on 5 matching bases. This CDR3 comprises 13 residues. Trimming left V 2 bases short and J 5 bases short, with 9 bases between. Germline values: CDR1 SGHTA, CDR2 FQGTGA.

V gene TRBV11-2 combines with J gene TRBJ2-3; tentatively, D is TRBD2 (7 bases). Looked up from germline, CDR1 is SGHAT and CDR2 is FQNNGV. The CDR3 length is 15 residues. V lost 3 bases and J lost 0, with 10 bases in between. This chain's CDR3 is CASSFGGASTDTQYF. CDR3 sequence (DNA): TGTGCCAGCAGCTTTGGGGGGGCTAGCACAGATACGCAGTATTTT.

The chain's CDR3 is CASSSGTGNFYGYTF. CDR3 nucleotide sequence: TGTGCCAGCTCGTCCGGGACAGGGAACTTCTATGGCTACACCTTC. V is TRBV18 and J is TRBJ1-2; 9 bases align to TRBD1. This CDR3 has 15 amino acids. CDR1 is KGHSH and CDR2 is LQKENI in the germline V gene. The V and J ends lost 6 bases and 4 bases, in that order; junction bases with no gene match: 9.

This chain joins TRBV18 and TRBJ2-5, with 14 bases lining up with TRBD2. V lost 4 bases to trimming and J lost 1 base; unmatched junction nucleotides: 8. Per germline, CDR1 KGHSH and CDR2 LQKENI. This CDR3 region has 18 residues. CDR3 amino acids: CASSRRTSGGSFQETQYF. CDR3 in DNA: TGTGCCAGCTCACGACGGACTAGCGGGGGGTCCTTCCAAGAGACCCAGTACTTC.

This chain joins TRBV10-3 and TRBJ2-5; D might be TRBD1 (6 bases). The CDR3 is made up of 17 amino acids. CDR1 and CDR2 from the germline V gene are ENHRY and SYGVKD. The V and J ends lost 2 bases and 10 bases respectively, with 26 bases between them. CDR3 amino acids: CAISETSRQDEKLDQYF. For the CDR3, the DNA is TGTGCCATCAGTGAGACCTCGAGACAGGACGAGAAGTTGGACCAGTACTTC.

V usage is TRBV2 and J usage is TRBJ2-1, with 8 bases matching TRBD1. V gave up 10 bases and J gave up 15 bases; unmatched junction bases: 17. Germline CDR1 is SNHLY and CDR2 is FYNNEI. There are 13 residues in the CDR3. CDR3 protein: CAIHPIKDRGLFF. DNA of the CDR3: TGTGCCATACACCCCATAAAAGACAGGGGCCTGTTCTTC.

V gene TRBV6-5 combines with J gene TRBJ1-5, with D possibly TRBD1 on 5 matching bases. CDR3 length: 14 amino acids. CDR1 MNHEY and CDR2 SVGAGI come from the germline V gene. Trimming removed 10 bases from V and 4 bases from J, with 17 bases in between. CDR3 coding DNA: TGTGCCATCAAACCGACAGTAAGAAATCAGCCCCAGCATTTT. As protein: CAIKPTVRNQPQHF.

V and J are TRBV2 and TRBJ2-7; D call uncertain. This CDR3 spans 12 amino acids. Germline assignment: CDR1 SNHLY and CDR2 FYNNEI. Trimming took off 7 bases at V and 1 base at J, with 8 bases between the two ends. CDR3: CASTPPSYEQYF. The CDR3 region has the DNA TGTGCCAGCACCCCCCCATCCTACGAGCAGTACTTC. The whole variable domain, remainder taken from reference TRBV2 and TRBJ2-7, is EPEVTQTPSHQVTQMGQEVILRCVPISNHLYFYWYRQILGQKVEFLVSFYNNEISEKSEIFDDQFSVERPDGSNFTLKIRSTKLEDSAMYFCASTPPSYEQYFGPGTRLTVT.

The chain employs TRBV9 and TRBJ2-1, with 9 positions matching TRBD2. This CDR3 is built from 16 residues. Losses at the gene ends were 0 bases for V and 4 bases for J; bases not matched to a gene: 5. Germline V lookup: CDR1 SGDLS, CDR2 YYNGEE. The CDR3 spells CASSVEGSGGYNEQFF. CDR3 coding DNA: TGTGCCAGCAGCGTAGAAGGTAGCGGGGGATACAATGAGCAGTTCTTC.

The rearrangement joins TRBV4-3 to TRBJ2-1; D is possibly TRBD2 (6 bases). Germline V CDR1 and CDR2: LGHNA, YSLEER. CDR3 size: 17 residues. V was trimmed by 0 bases and J by 3 bases, leaving 15 bases between them. Here the CDR3 reads CASSQDITLGGYNEQFF. For the CDR3, the DNA is TGCGCCAGCAGCCAAGATATAACCCTCGGGGGCTACAATGAGCAGTTCTTC.

The chain recombines TRBV4-3 with TRBJ2-7; TRBD2 matches at 11 bases. Unmatched junction bases numbered 2, after V lost 1 base and J lost 3 bases. The CDR3 sequence is 15 residues long. Germline CDR1 is LGHNA and CDR2 is YSLEER. The CDR3 DNA reads as TGCGCCAGCAGCCAAGCGACTAGCGGGGACTACGAGCAGTACTTC. Its protein is CASSQATSGDYEQYF.

As to this clone: The junction does not match germline at one end; this may be a read error. The DNA for the CDR3 is TGTGCCAGCAGCTTTAGCGGTCCGGGGACCGGGGAGCTGCTTTTT. Translating gives CASSFSGPGTGELLF. This chain links TRBV7-2 with TRBJ2-2; D may be TRBD2 (6 bases). This CDR3 spans 15 amino acids. Looked up from germline, CDR1 is SGHTA and CDR2 is FQGNSA.

The gene calls are TRBV27 and TRBJ2-1; D perhaps matches TRBD2 (5 bases). This CDR3 has 21 residues. Trimming left V 3 bases short and J 4 bases short, with 31 bases between. The germline V gene encodes CDR1 MNHEY and CDR2 SMNVEV (reference sequence). CDR3 sequence reads: CASSLPGRGLVKEISYNEQFF. The DNA for the CDR3 is TGTGCCAGCAGTTTGCCTGGGCGAGGGCTAGTTAAGGAAATCTCTTACAATGAGCAGTTCTTC.

This clone is a singleton in its sample. The chain combines TRBV7-2 with TRBJ1-5; TRBD1 is a possible D gene (6 bases). The germline V gene encodes CDR1 SGHTA and CDR2 FQGNSA. The CDR3 runs to 14 residues. V dropped 5 bases and J dropped 3 bases, with 11 bases sitting between them. CDR3 residues: CASSHGQINQPQHF. In DNA, the CDR3 is TGTGCCAGCAGCCATGGACAGATCAATCAGCCCCAGCATTTT.

This clone turned up a few times. The chain carries TRBV7-9 and TRBJ1-5; no clear D gene. CDR1 and CDR2 from the germline V gene are SEHNR and FQNEAQ (reference sequence). V lost 3 bases and J lost 5, with 14 bases in between. The CDR3 is made up of 15 amino acids. The CDR3 sequence: CASSLSVAGDQPQHF. The CDR3 DNA reads TGTGCCAGCAGCTTGTCAGTCGCCGGGGATCAGCCCCAGCATTTT.

This chain links TRBV3-1 (or the pseudogene TRBV3-2) with TRBJ1-1; 7 bases line up with TRBD1. V shed 1 base and J 8 bases; nucleotides not matched to a gene: 4. The germline gives CDR1 LGHDT, CDR2 YNNKEL (reference sequence). The CDR3 extends over 13 amino acids. This CDR3 is CASSQVQGPEAFF. The CDR3 DNA reads as TGTGCCAGCAGCCAAGTACAGGGGCCGGAAGCTTTCTTT.